What follows are 12 T cell receptor beta chains derived from one specimen sequenced in a study of cytomegalovirus exposure and HLA in healthy donors. Primers: 60 Vbeta forward and 13 Jbeta reverse. Data came from immunoSEQ multiplex PCR; TCRdb stores just in-frame clones and leaves some out. This repertoire shows about 160,000 clones, about 65% found once; its top ten account for 2.5% to 3%. Sequenced input: PBMCs. The receptors stem from a woman in her 30s in good health and CMV-seronegative.

The genes are TRBV7-3 and TRBJ1-1; 8 bases match TRBD1. Germline CDR1 is SGHTA and CDR2 is FQGTGA. The trim removed 5 bases at V and 4 bases at J, leaving 6 bases unmatched. The CDR3 covers 14 residues. The CDR3 DNA reads as TGTGCCAGCAGCCTACAGGGGGATGGCACTGAAGCTTTCTTT. It codes for CASSLQGDGTEAFF.

This rearrangement joins TRBV29-1 to TRBJ2-2, with D maybe TRBD2 (6 bases). Germline CDR1 SQVTM, CDR2 ANQGSEA. The CDR3 sequence is 13 residues long. The V end lost 8 bases, the J end lost 2 bases, and 12 bases lay between the germline ends. The CDR3 loop reads CSFRETNTGELFF. The CDR3 DNA follows: TGCAGCTTCCGGGAGACTAACACCGGGGAGCTGTTTTTT.

J is TRBJ1-5 and V is TRBV19, with D hard to call. This CDR3 is built from 14 residues. V was pared by 0 bases and J by 4 bases, with 7 bases between. The V gene's germline CDR1 is LNHDA and CDR2 SQIVND (reference sequence). The CDR3 nucleotides read TGTGCCAGTAGTATAGACGGCAGGAATCAGCCCCAGCATTTT. The encoded protein is CASSIDGRNQPQHF.

This chain uses TRBV10-3 with TRBJ2-1, with 12 bases that match TRBD1. CDR1 is ENHRY, CDR2 SYGVKD, per germline. The V gene end was trimmed by 4 bases and the J gene end by 4 bases; junction bases not matched to a gene: 2. The CDR3 is 15 amino acids. The CDR3 DNA is TGTGCCATCAGTGGGGACAGGGGGCCGTACAATGAGCAGTTCTTC. This gives the protein CAISGDRGPYNEQFF.

CDR3 amino acids: CAISEIVGELFF. The DNA of the CDR3 is TGTGCCATCAGTGAAATCGTCGGGGAGCTGTTTTTT. V is TRBV10-3 and J is TRBJ2-2; D gene ambiguous. Looked up from germline, CDR1 is ENHRY and CDR2 is SYGVKD. This CDR3 is built from 12 residues. The V end lost 3 bases, the J end lost 7 bases, and 6 bases lay between the germline ends.

This clone came up a few times. This sequence joins TRBV29-1 and TRBJ1-2; a weak D match, TRBD1 (6 bases). The CDR3 extends over 15 amino acids. V was clipped by 1 base and J by 4 bases, with 16 bases between them. CDR1 and CDR2 (germline): SQVTM, ANQGSEA. The DNA for the CDR3 is TGCAGCGTTGAAGGGACAGCGCAGCTGGTCTATGGCTACACCTTC. Translated: CSVEGTAQLVYGYTF.

The V call is TRBV2, the J call TRBJ2-7, with a weak D call TRBD2 (5 bases). The CDR3 sequence is 13 residues long. CDR1 is SNHLY and CDR2 is FYNNEI in the germline V gene. With 6 bases removed from V and 3 bases from J, the gap between germline ends came to 12 bases. The CDR3 here is CASRADANYEQYF. DNA of the CDR3: TGTGCCAGCAGAGCGGACGCGAACTACGAGCAGTACTTC. The whole variable domain, filled in from reference TRBV2 and TRBJ2-7, reads EPEVTQTPSHQVTQMGQEVILRCVPISNHLYFYWYRQILGQKVEFLVSFYNNEISEKSEIFDDQFSVERPDGSNFTLKIRSTKLEDSAMYFCASRADANYEQYFGPGTRLTVT.

Only a few counts were recorded for this clone. The chain employs TRBV5-4 and TRBJ1-4, with TRBD1 identical over 8 bases. The CDR3 is made up of 15 amino acids. Germline lookup yields CDR1 SGHNT and CDR2 YYREEE (reference sequence). The junction had 10 bases not matched to a gene; V was cut back by 5 bases and J by 7 bases. The CDR3 nucleotides are TGTGCCAGCAGTTCAAGGACAGGGAGTTTTGAAAAACTGTTTTTT. As protein: CASSSRTGSFEKLFF.

Remarks on this clone: Other nucleotide sequences in the sample specify the same CDR3. V gene TRBV4-3 combines with J gene TRBJ2-1, with D possibly being TRBD2 (5 bases). Germline CDR1 and CDR2: LGHNA and YSLEER. V was pared by 0 bases and J by 0 bases, with 9 bases between. The CDR3 runs to 16 residues. The CDR3 loop is CASSQDLASSYNEQFF. CDR3 in DNA: TGCGCCAGCAGCCAAGATCTAGCCAGCTCCTACAATGAGCAGTTCTTC.

The CDR3 is CASSEDGRQHF. CDR3 bases: TGTGCCAGCAGTGAAGACGGTCGCCAGCATTTT. The chain recombines TRBV2 with TRBJ1-5; no clear D gene. V dropped 1 base and J dropped 12 bases, with 7 bases sitting between them. The germline gives CDR1 SNHLY, CDR2 FYNNEI. The CDR3 runs 11 residues.

The chain employs TRBV7-3 and TRBJ2-1; 9 bases are shared with TRBD1. The CDR3 covers 15 residues. V shed 2 bases and J 4 bases; nucleotides not matched to a gene: 3. CDR1 and CDR2 from the germline V gene are SGHTA and FQGTGA. The CDR3 DNA reads TGTGCCAGCAGCTTACCGGGACAGGGATACAATGAGCAGTTCTTC. It is translated as CASSLPGQGYNEQFF.

The chain carries TRBV6-1 and TRBJ1-2; unclear D gene. Germline V CDR1 and CDR2: MNHNS, SASEGT. V was shortened by 2 bases and J by 4 bases, with 5 bases between the two germline ends. The CDR3 has 12 residues. The CDR3: CASSESSYGYTF. The CDR3 bases are TGTGCCAGCAGTGAAAGTAGCTATGGCTACACCTTC.